The rows below give T cell receptor beta chains drawn from one sample of a study of T cells expressing NK-cell markers. TCRdb re-called the 5' RACE reads, yielding one record per CDR3 amino acid sequence without DNA. The listing records under 200,000 distinct CDR3 sequences. Material: blood T cells: a sorted CD56 or NKG2C T cell subset, CD4+ or CD8+ T cells, or bulk PBMC T cells (not recorded which). The receptors originated from a woman aged 18-70 years in good health. Both conserved end residues are part of each CDR3. The order of the fields is V gene, J gene, CDR3 protein.

TRBV3-1	TRBJ1-2	CASSHMDRGRGYTF
TRBV24-1	TRBJ2-7	CATSDGGRGNEQYF
TRBV5-1	TRBJ2-1	CASSKPTSQGFDEQFF
TRBV12-3/TRBV12-4	TRBJ2-7	CARDSGRRSEQYF
TRBV5-6	TRBJ2-7	CASSLGLFDEQYF
TRBV7-3	TRBJ2-1	CASSLLSHVAGNEQFF
TRBV10-3	TRBJ2-1	CAISGTGSSYNEQFF
TRBV20-1	TRBJ2-5	CSALSGGGEETQYF
TRBV6-5	TRBJ1-2	CASSYNRFQGYTF
TRBV3-1	TRBJ2-1	CASSQDGTSGRYEQFF
TRBV12-3/TRBV12-4	TRBJ1-2	CASSPTGGGEFGYTF
TRBV5-1	TRBJ1-4	CASSLGATNEKLFF
TRBV6-6	TRBJ1-2	CASSSFGNEGYTF
TRBV12-3/TRBV12-4	TRBJ1-2	CASGYPRGGHNGYTF
TRBV15	TRBJ2-3	CATSRDPGQGVSDTQYF
TRBV12-3/TRBV12-4	TRBJ2-5	CASSLGTGTSAQETQYF
TRBV7-2	TRBJ1-2	CASSSSGTGLYGYTF
TRBV25-1	TRBJ2-4	CASSERSGKNIQYF
TRBV29-1	TRBJ2-5	CSVDQQYQETQYF
TRBV6-6	TRBJ2-7	CASTTGARGEQYF
TRBV11-1	TRBJ2-5	CASSPRRGIIQETQYF
TRBV7-9	TRBJ2-1	CASLRQGDNEQFF
TRBV27	TRBJ1-5	CASRARSSNQPQHF